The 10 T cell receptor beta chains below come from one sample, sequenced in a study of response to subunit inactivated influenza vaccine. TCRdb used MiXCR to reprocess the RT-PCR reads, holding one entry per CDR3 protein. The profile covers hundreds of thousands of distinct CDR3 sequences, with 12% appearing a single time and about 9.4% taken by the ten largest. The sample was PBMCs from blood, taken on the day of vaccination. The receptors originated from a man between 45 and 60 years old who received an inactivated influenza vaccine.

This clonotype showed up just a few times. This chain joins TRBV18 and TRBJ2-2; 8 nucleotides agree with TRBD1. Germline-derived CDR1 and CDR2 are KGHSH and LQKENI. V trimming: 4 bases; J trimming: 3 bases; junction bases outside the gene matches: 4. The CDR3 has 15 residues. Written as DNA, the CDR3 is TGTGCCAGCTCACTCCAGGGGGCCTACACCGGGGAGCTGTTTTTT. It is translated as CASSLQGAYTGELFF.

In DNA, the CDR3 is TGTGCCAGCAGCTTAATTCCCCTAGCGGGAGTAACCGGGGAGCTGTTTTTT. This gives the protein CASSLIPLAGVTGELFF. The chain combines TRBV7-2 with TRBJ2-2, with 10 positions matching TRBD2. This CDR3 is built from 17 residues. The V segment lost 2 bases and the J segment 5 bases; nucleotides outside the gene matches: 8. CDR1 is SGHTA, CDR2 FQGNSA, per germline.

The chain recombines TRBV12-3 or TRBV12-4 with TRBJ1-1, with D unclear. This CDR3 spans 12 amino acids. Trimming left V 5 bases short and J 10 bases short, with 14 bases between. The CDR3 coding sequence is TGTGCCAGCAGTATAAGCCGCGAATTAGCTTTCTTT. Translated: CASSISRELAFF.

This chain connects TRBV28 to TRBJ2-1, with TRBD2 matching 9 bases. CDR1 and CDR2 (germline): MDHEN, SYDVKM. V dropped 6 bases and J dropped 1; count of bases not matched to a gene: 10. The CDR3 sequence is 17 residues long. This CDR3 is CASSPAAGGISYNEQFF. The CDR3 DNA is TGTGCCAGCAGCCCCGCCGCGGGAGGGATTTCCTACAATGAGCAGTTCTTC.

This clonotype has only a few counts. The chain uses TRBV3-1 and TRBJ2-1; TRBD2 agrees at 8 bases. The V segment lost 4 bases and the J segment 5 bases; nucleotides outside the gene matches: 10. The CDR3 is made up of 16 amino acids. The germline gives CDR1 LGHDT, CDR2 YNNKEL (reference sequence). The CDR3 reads CASSPGLAPNHNEQFF. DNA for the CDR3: TGTGCCAGCAGCCCTGGACTAGCACCAAACCACAATGAGCAGTTCTTC.

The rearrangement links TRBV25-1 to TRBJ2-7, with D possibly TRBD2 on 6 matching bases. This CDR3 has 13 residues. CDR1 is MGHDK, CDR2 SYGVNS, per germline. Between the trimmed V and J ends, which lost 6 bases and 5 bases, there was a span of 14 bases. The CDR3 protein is CASRETWGDEQYF. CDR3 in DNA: TGTGCCAGCAGAGAGACTTGGGGGGACGAGCAGTACTTC.

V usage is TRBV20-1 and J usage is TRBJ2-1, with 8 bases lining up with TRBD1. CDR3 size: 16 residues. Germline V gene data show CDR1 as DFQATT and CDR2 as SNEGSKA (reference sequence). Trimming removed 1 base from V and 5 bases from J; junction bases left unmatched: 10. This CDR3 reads CSARVVGTGEHNEQFF. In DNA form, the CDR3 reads TGCAGTGCTAGAGTGGTAGGGACAGGAGAACACAATGAGCAGTTCTTC.

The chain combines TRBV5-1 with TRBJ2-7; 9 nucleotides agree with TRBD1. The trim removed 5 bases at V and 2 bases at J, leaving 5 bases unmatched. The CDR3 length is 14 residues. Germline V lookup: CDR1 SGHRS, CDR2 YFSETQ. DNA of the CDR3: TGCGCCAGCAGGACCGGGACAGGGACCTACGAGCAGTACTTC. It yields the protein CASRTGTGTYEQYF.

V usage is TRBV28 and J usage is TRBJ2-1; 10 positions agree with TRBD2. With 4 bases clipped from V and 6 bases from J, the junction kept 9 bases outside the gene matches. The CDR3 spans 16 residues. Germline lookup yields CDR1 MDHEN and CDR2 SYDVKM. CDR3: CASSSDTSGIPNEQFF. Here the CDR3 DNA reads TGTGCCAGCAGTTCCGATACTAGCGGGATTCCCAATGAGCAGTTCTTC. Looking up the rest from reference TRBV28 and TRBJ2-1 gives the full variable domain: DVKVTQSSRYLVKRTGEKVFLECVQDMDHENMFWYRQDPGLGLRLIYFSYDVKMKEKGDIPEGYSVSREKKERFSLILESASTNQTSMYLCASSSDTSGIPNEQFFGPGTRLTVL.

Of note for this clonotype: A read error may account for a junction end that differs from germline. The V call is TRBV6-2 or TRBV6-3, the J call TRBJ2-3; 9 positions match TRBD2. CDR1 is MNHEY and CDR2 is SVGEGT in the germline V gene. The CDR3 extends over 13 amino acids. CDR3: CACRTSGTDTQYF. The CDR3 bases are TGTGCCTGCAGGACTAGCGGCACAGATACGCAGTATTTT.